This TCR beta chain was observed in a study of T cells in Graves' hyperthyroidism and ophthalmopathy. Amplified TCR beta CDR3 regions came from RNA transcripts. An initial round of RT-PCR targeting the TCR CDR3 relied on the HTBI primer set. TCRdb re-called the multiplex PCR reads through MiXCR, storing one row per CDR3 protein. The repertoire includes around 690,000 distinct CDR3 sequences, roughly a sixth of them detected once, and 15% to 19% sits in the top ten. The study's findings and limits: Most expanded thyroid clonotypes above 0.001 recurred in blood.

Stable Graves' hyperthyroidism denoted no ophthalmopathy progression over 18 months. Uncontrolled infection, other autoimmune disease, pregnancy or lactation disqualified patients from enrolment. Orbital computed tomography and thyroid ultrasound, together with serum TRAb and thyroxine and clinical symptoms, were used for diagnoses. Concerning this clonotype: Its target is unknown.

The sequence was collected from a man between 45 and 60 years old with Graves' hyperthyroidism. Sequencing input: blood.

The CDR3 reads CASSSRISGKGYEQYF. The DNA of the CDR3 is TGCGCCAGCAGCTCGAGGATTAGCGGGAAAGGCTACGAGCAGTACTTC. The chain is built from TRBV5-1 and TRBJ2-7, with TRBD2 matching over 8 bases. J lost 3 bases, V lost 3 bases, and 11 bases had no gene match. The CDR3 has 16 amino acids. Germline loops: CDR1 SGHRS, CDR2 YFSETQ.